This T cell receptor beta chain was found in a study of OX40 agonist ivuxolimab in advanced cancers. In the study overall: The costimulatory receptor OX40 (CD134) was targeted by ivuxolimab, a fully human IgG2 agonistic monoclonal antibody. Intravenous ivuxolimab was administered to patients every 2 weeks at six dose levels: 0.01, 0.1, 0.3, 1.5, 3 and 10 mg/kg. Of the approximately 54 dose-escalation patients, hepatocellular carcinoma was present in about 20, melanoma in about 15, renal cell carcinoma in 9 and head and neck cancer in 9. The dose-escalation cohort was roughly 87% male with a mean age of roughly 62 years, ranging from roughly 20 to 80. Prior anti-PD-1, anti-PD-L1 or anti-CTLA-4 therapy was permitted, and checkpoint inhibitors had been received by approximately 39% of dose-escalation patients. Partial responses occurred in three dose-escalation patients, of whom one had hepatocellular carcinoma and two had cutaneous melanoma. The point of sequencing TCRbeta in the periphery was to test whether ivuxolimab changed TCR sequence diversity and drove clonal T-cell expansion. The paper reports the monotherapy dose-escalation portion (N of about 56 patients) of the phase I ivuxolimab trial.

On this clone: This receptor's antigen is unknown. Per-base quality was not reported, and no clone a single base away is much larger than it.

The trial excluded patients who had a history of autoimmune disease or who were on systemic immunosuppression. In every dose cohort, peripheral blood was drawn for TCR sequencing at baseline, cycle 4 day 1, and cycle 7 day 1. Samples came from an open-label, multicenter, first-in-human phase I dose-escalation trial of ivuxolimab. Adults with locally advanced or metastatic melanoma, renal cell carcinoma, hepatocellular carcinoma or head and neck squamous cell carcinoma were enrolled in the trial. Before TCR sequencing, CD4+ T cells and CD8+ T cells from peripheral blood were sorted into separate populations. For sequencing of the TCRbeta CDR3 region, genomic DNA was extracted from the sorted cells. The immunoSEQ Assay was used for sequencing of TCRbeta CDR3 regions. TCRdb mirrors the immuneACCESS table, restricted to in-frame sequences. Some clones are absent from its copies; in checked studies, under half trace to an unresolved V gene, and the reason for the others is unknown. Here the sample has 77,000 or so clones; 80% to 95% occur a single time. Approximately 9.3% of the sample is in the top ten clones.

Here is what the overall study found, with its caveats: On average, CD8+ T cells showed more expanded clones than CD4+ T cells after ivuxolimab. In the 0.1-3.0 mg/kg groups, partial responders had among the lowest normalized peripheral clonal expansion, particularly in CD8+ T cells. Low levels of normalized T-cell clonal expansion were also seen in some nonresponding patients. Antigen specificity was not determined for the clonally expanded peripheral T cells. At doses of 0.1 to 3.0 mg/kg, clonal expansion of both CD4+ and CD8+ blood T cells was observed from baseline to week 6.

This TCR came from an adult with an advanced solid tumor such as melanoma, head and neck, liver or kidney cancer. The source was CD4+ or CD8+ T cells sorted from blood, collected in a trial of the OX40 agonist ivuxolimab.

The sequenced DNA: TGTGCCAGCAGTATAGCGGGGACTTCCCACAATGAGCAGTTCTTC. This translates into CASSIAGTSHNEQFF. The chain employs TRBV28 and TRBJ2-1; 8 bases in the middle match TRBD2. Trimming removed 5 bases from V and 5 bases from J; the gene matches leave 8 bases unexplained. CDR3 length: 15 amino acids, cysteine to phenylalanine. Of all the DNA, just the CDR3 is kept, 45 bases in frame from base 1. Via the germline V gene, CDR1 is MDHEN and CDR2 SYDVKM.